This TCR beta chain was captured in a study of CD8 T cells in ankylosing spondylitis. Study results and caveats: Roughly 8 highly homologous variants made up a TCR beta motif that seemed to typify ankylosing spondylitis blood.

TCRdb reprocessed the 5' RACE reads with MiXCR, giving one entry per CDR3 protein. Of some 400,000 distinct CDR3 sequences listed, 20% to 25% were seen once; the top ten hold about a sixth. For this clonotype: The antigen is undetermined.

The V and J ends lost 5 bases and 0 bases respectively, with 18 bases between them. Germline CDR1 reads SGHTA; CDR2 reads FQGNSA. The CDR3 has 17 residues. V gene TRBV7-2 combines with J gene TRBJ2-3; D possibly corresponds to TRBD2 (7 bases). Material: blood, either unsorted or a sorted T cell fraction (not recorded which). The sequence came from a male donor with ankylosing spondylitis. The CDR3: CASSQEGGATSTDTQYF. The CDR3 DNA reads TGTGCCAGCAGCCAGGAGGGGGGGGCGACTAGCACAGATACGCAGTATTTT. The whole variable domain, filled in from reference TRBV7-2 and TRBJ2-3, reads GAGVSQSPSNKVTEKGKDVELRCDPISGHTALYWYRQSLGQGLEFLIYFQGNSAPDKSGLPSDRFSAERTGGSVSTLTIQRTQQEDSAVYLCASSQEGGATSTDTQYFGPGTRLTVL.